One and the same sample provided the 32 T cell receptor beta chains below, sequenced in a study of cytomegalovirus exposure and HLA in healthy donors. Repertoires were generated with immunoSEQ multiplex PCR, while TCRdb's copy carries only in-frame clones and drops some. Of about 330,000 clones listed, 80% to 90% are singletons. The sequenced sample consisted of PBMCs. The receptors come from a woman between 18 and 29 years old in good health and CMV-seronegative.

V gene TRBV29-1 combines with J gene TRBJ2-7; D is unresolved. Germline V gene sequence: CDR1 SQVTM, CDR2 ANQGSEA. The CDR3 is 10 amino acids. Deletions cut 6 bases from V and 4 bases from J, with 7 bases between. The CDR3 coding sequence is TGCAGCGTGGGCAGTTACGAGCAGTACTTC. This encodes CSVGSYEQYF.

The chain recombines TRBV19 with TRBJ1-2, with unresolved D. V lost 1 base and J lost 3, with 15 bases in between. This CDR3 contains 16 residues. The V gene's germline CDR1 is LNHDA and CDR2 SQIVND (reference sequence). The CDR3 here is CASSIGSVYAYYGYTF. CDR3 nucleotides: TGTGCCAGTAGTATAGGATCCGTATACGCGTACTATGGCTACACCTTC. The variable domain in full, with the rest retrieved from reference TRBV19 and TRBJ1-2, is DGGITQSPKYLFRKEGQNVTLSCEQNLNHDAMYWYRQDPGQGLRLIYYSQIVNDFQKGDIAEGYSVSREKKESFPLTVTSAQKNPTAFYLCASSIGSVYAYYGYTFGSGTRLTVV.

As concerns this clone: A junction end diverges from the germline sequence, so it may reflect a read error. The chain links TRBV2 to TRBJ1-4, with D tentatively TRBD1 (6 bases). The CDR3 length is 14 residues. Germline lookup yields CDR1 SNHLY and CDR2 FYNNEI. The CDR3 region has the DNA TGTGCCAGCATTGAACAGGGAAATAATGAAAAACTGTTTTTT. Amino acid sequence: CASIEQGNNEKLFF.

As DNA, the CDR3 is TGTGCCAGCTCATCGAGACAGGTTCTCAATGAGCAGTTCTTC. Translation: CASSSRQVLNEQFF. V gene TRBV18 combines with J gene TRBJ2-1; TRBD1 might be the D (6 bases). Germline V gives CDR1 KGHSH, CDR2 LQKENI. With 5 bases removed from V and 6 bases from J, the gap between germline ends came to 14 bases. This CDR3 is built from 14 residues.

The chain carries TRBV7-8 and TRBJ2-3; 9 bases are a match to TRBD1. J lost 3 bases, V lost 6 bases, and 7 bases had no gene match. The length of the CDR3 is 15 residues. Germline V gene sequence: CDR1 SGHVS, CDR2 FQNEAQ. The CDR3 bases are TGTGCCAGCAGGGAAGGACAGGGGCGGACAGATACGCAGTATTTT. Its translation is CASREGQGRTDTQYF.

The chain employs TRBV4-2 and TRBJ2-2; D ambiguous. This CDR3 region has 16 residues. Germline values: CDR1 LGHNA, CDR2 YNFKEQ. Trimming removed 1 base at V and 7 bases at J, with 16 bases between. This CDR3 reads CASSQVSVGGHGELFF. The CDR3 nucleotides read TGTGCCAGCAGCCAAGTATCCGTGGGTGGGCACGGGGAGCTGTTTTTT.

The genes are TRBV28 and TRBJ2-7; 7 bases are shared with TRBD1. V shed 5 bases, J shed 2 bases, and the junction held 6 bases outside the gene matches. The CDR3 sequence is 14 residues long. The germline V gene encodes CDR1 MDHEN and CDR2 SYDVKM. This CDR3 reads CASSKTGWAYEQYF. CDR3 coding DNA: TGTGCCAGCAGTAAGACAGGGTGGGCCTACGAGCAGTACTTC.

The V call is TRBV7-8, the J call TRBJ2-7, with TRBD2 matching over 11 bases. CDR1 is SGHVS and CDR2 is FQNEAQ in the germline V gene. V lost 1 base and J lost 3; bases outside the gene matches: 5. The CDR3 loop spans 16 amino acids. The DNA of the CDR3 is TGTGCCAGCAGCTTAGGGGCTAGCGGGAGGTTCTACGAGCAGTACTTC. Its protein product is CASSLGASGRFYEQYF.

The chain carries TRBV27 and TRBJ2-7; 9 bases match TRBD2. Per the germline V gene, CDR1 is MNHEY and CDR2 is SMNVEV (reference sequence). The CDR3 covers 13 residues. Germline trimming cut 0 bases from V and 13 bases from J; bases unmatched to any gene: 7. CDR3 in DNA: TGTGCCAGCAGTTTATCCCGGACTAGCGTTATTTACTTC. This codes for CASSLSRTSVIYF.

The rearrangement uses TRBV2 and TRBJ2-1, with D hard to call. V was clipped by 5 bases and J by 9 bases, with 8 bases between them. The germline gives CDR1 SNHLY, CDR2 FYNNEI. The CDR3 loop spans 11 amino acids. Here the CDR3 reads CASSSYTEQFF. The CDR3 coding sequence is TGTGCCAGCAGTTCCTATACTGAGCAGTTCTTC.

V and J are TRBV27 and TRBJ2-1, with D unresolved. The CDR3 has 12 residues. CDR1 is MNHEY, CDR2 SMNVEV, per germline (reference sequence). V lost 5 bases and J 10 bases, leaving 12 bases between the germline ends. CDR3 DNA: TGTGCCAGCAGTCACCGCGGTGCGGAGCAGTTCTTC. This codes for CASSHRGAEQFF.

The chain carries TRBV6-1 and TRBJ2-1; 13 bases match TRBD2. V shed 4 bases, J shed 8 bases, and the junction held 5 bases outside the gene matches. Looked up from germline, CDR1 is MNHNS and CDR2 is SASEGT. This CDR3 has 15 residues. The CDR3 DNA reads TGTGCCAGCAGTGGGGGACTAGCGGGAAGAGATGAGCAGTTCTTC. Residues: CASSGGLAGRDEQFF.

V is TRBV25-1 and J is TRBJ2-1; the D gene is possibly TRBD1 (5 bases). Trimming took off 1 base at V and 13 bases at J, with 17 bases between the two ends. The CDR3 runs 14 residues. The germline CDR1 and CDR2 sequences are MGHDK and SYGVNS. The CDR3 coding sequence is TGTGCCAGCAGTGAATGGGGAAGCGCCCAGGGCCAGTTCTTC. It encodes CASSEWGSAQGQFF.

The table lists this clone with a count of one. The chain uses TRBV7-2 and TRBJ1-2, with D possibly TRBD1 on 5 matching bases. This CDR3 region has 14 residues. V was clipped by 3 bases and J by 2 bases, with 10 bases between them. From germline, CDR1 is SGHTA and CDR2 FQGNSA. The CDR3 sequence is CASSFASGNYGYTF. Written as DNA, the CDR3 is TGTGCCAGCAGCTTCGCGTCAGGGAACTATGGCTACACCTTC.

This chain joins TRBV2 and TRBJ2-3; maybe TRBD2 (5 bases). Deletions cut 3 bases from V and 5 bases from J, with 9 bases between. Germline CDR1 is SNHLY and CDR2 is FYNNEI. The CDR3 is 13 amino acids. CDR3 nucleotides: TGTGCCAGCAGTGACGGACTGCTAGATACGCAGTATTTT. Translating it yields CASSDGLLDTQYF.

A word on this clone: The sample holds other DNA sequences that translate to the same CDR3. The rearrangement uses TRBV27 and TRBJ1-1; the D is unclear. V was trimmed by 2 bases and J by 0 bases, leaving 7 bases between them. CDR3 size: 14 residues. Germline CDR1 and CDR2: MNHEY and SMNVEV (reference sequence). The CDR3 DNA follows: TGTGCCAGCAGTTTAGGCGGCATGAACACTGAAGCTTTCTTT. As protein: CASSLGGMNTEAFF.

The chain combines TRBV9 with TRBJ1-2; tentatively, D is TRBD1 (6 bases). The germline V gene encodes CDR1 SGDLS and CDR2 YYNGEE. The CDR3 extends over 13 amino acids. The V and J ends lost 4 bases and 4 bases respectively, with 11 bases between them. The CDR3, as DNA: TGTGCCAGCAGCCCCGGACAGATCTATGGCTACACCTTC. Translated, it gives CASSPGQIYGYTF.

This chain links TRBV6-5 with TRBJ2-1; D is undetermined. This CDR3 contains 13 residues. Germline loops: CDR1 MNHEY, CDR2 SVGAGI. The germline V and J ends were trimmed by 0 bases and 9 bases, with 9 bases remaining between them. The chain's CDR3 is CASSYSIWAEQFF. CDR3 nucleotide sequence: TGTGCCAGCAGTTACTCGATTTGGGCTGAGCAGTTCTTC.

This clone qualifies as medium-sized. The chain is built from TRBV4-1 and TRBJ2-7; maybe TRBD1 (6 bases). The CDR3 spans 13 residues. The germline gives CDR1 MGHRA, CDR2 YSYEKL. V lost 3 bases, J lost 3 bases, and 9 bases lay in between. CDR3 DNA sequence: TGCGCCAGCAGCCAGGCACAGGGCTACGAGCAGTACTTC. Translated, it gives CASSQAQGYEQYF.

The chain carries TRBV15 and TRBJ2-7; 9 bases align to TRBD2. Germline-derived CDR1 and CDR2 are LNHNV and YYDKDF (reference sequence). The junction had 8 bases not matched to a gene; V was cut back by 0 bases and J by 5 bases. The CDR3 is made up of 16 amino acids. CDR3 sequence reads: CATSREAGGTEDEQYF. CDR3 DNA sequence: TGTGCCACCAGCAGAGAGGCGGGGGGGACAGAAGACGAGCAGTACTTC.

The V gene is TRBV2, the J gene TRBJ1-3, with a possible D match to TRBD1 (6 bases). Trimming cost V 5 bases and J 0 bases, with 11 bases left between them. Germline CDR1 reads SNHLY; CDR2 reads FYNNEI. The CDR3 length is 15 residues. CDR3 residues: CASSPSRGSGNTIYF. The CDR3 nucleotides are TGTGCCAGCAGTCCGTCCAGGGGCTCTGGAAACACCATATATTTT. Together with reference TRBV2 and TRBJ1-3, the CDR3 gives the full variable domain: EPEVTQTPSHQVTQMGQEVILRCVPISNHLYFYWYRQILGQKVEFLVSFYNNEISEKSEIFDDQFSVERPDGSNFTLKIRSTKLEDSAMYFCASSPSRGSGNTIYFGEGSWLTVV.

The genes are TRBV4-1 and TRBJ2-1; 13 nucleotides agree with TRBD2. V lost 3 bases, J lost 5 bases, and 4 bases stayed unmatched. The germline gives CDR1 MGHRA, CDR2 YSYEKL. CDR3 length: 16 residues. In nucleotides, the CDR3 is TGCGCCAGCAGCCACATGACTAGCGGGAGGAACAATGAGCAGTTCTTC. Translating it yields CASSHMTSGRNNEQFF.

This chain links TRBV19 with TRBJ2-7; possibly TRBD1 for D (6 bases). Trimming removed 2 bases from V and 7 bases from J, with 12 bases in between. This CDR3 has 13 amino acids. Germline loops: CDR1 LNHDA, CDR2 SQIVND (reference sequence). The CDR3 here is CASSITGYAEQYF. CDR3 in DNA: TGTGCCAGTAGTATAACAGGGTACGCAGAGCAGTACTTC.

V gene TRBV15 combines with J gene TRBJ2-7; 11 bases are a match to TRBD2. With V trimmed by 0 bases and J by 0 bases, 4 bases remained unmatched. This CDR3 spans 17 amino acids. Germline assignment: CDR1 LNHNV and CDR2 YYDKDF (reference sequence). For the CDR3, the DNA is TGTGCCACCAGCAGAGAGGTAGCGGGAGGGAACTCCTACGAGCAGTACTTC. Residues: CATSREVAGGNSYEQYF.

This chain joins TRBV9 and TRBJ2-1; D gene ambiguous. The V and J ends lost 3 bases and 6 bases respectively, with 13 bases between them. Germline CDR1 and CDR2: SGDLS and YYNGEE. The CDR3 spans 14 residues. In DNA, the CDR3 is TGTGCCAGCAGCGCCGAGGCCGCCCGCAATGAGCAGTTCTTC. Translated: CASSAEAARNEQFF.

V usage is TRBV6-5 and J usage is TRBJ1-2; D might be TRBD1 (5 bases). The V gene lost 5 bases and the J gene lost 3 bases, with 13 bases spanning the gap. The CDR3 loop spans 14 amino acids. Germline-derived CDR1 and CDR2 are MNHEY and SVGAGI. In DNA form, the CDR3 reads TGTGCCAGCAGTCGGGGGGATTTAGACTATGGCTACACCTTC. This gives the protein CASSRGDLDYGYTF.

This clone occurred once. V gene TRBV2 combines with J gene TRBJ2-7; D is unclear. Trimming shortened V by 2 bases and J by 3 bases, and 11 bases separated the two germline ends. There are 14 residues in the CDR3. Germline CDR1 reads SNHLY; CDR2 reads FYNNEI. The CDR3 here is CASSESTVNYEQYF. Written as DNA, the CDR3 is TGTGCCAGCAGTGAAAGCACAGTTAACTACGAGCAGTACTTC.

J is TRBJ1-5 and V is TRBV18; D is unclear. Germline CDR1 is KGHSH and CDR2 is LQKENI. The CDR3 spans 15 residues. Trimming cost V 2 bases and J 0 bases, with 8 bases left between them. The CDR3 nucleotides read TGTGCCAGCTCACCAGAAAACTATAGCAATCAGCCCCAGCATTTT. Its protein product is CASSPENYSNQPQHF. Together with reference TRBV18 and TRBJ1-5, the CDR3 gives the full variable domain: NAGVMQNPRHLVRRRGQEARLRCSPMKGHSHVYWYRQLPEEGLKFMVYLQKENIIDESGMPKERFSAEFPKEGPSILRIQQVVRGDSAAYFCASSPENYSNQPQHFGDGTRLSIL.

The V and J genes are TRBV29-1 and TRBJ1-2; 7 nucleotides match TRBD1. The CDR3 contains 14 residues. Unmatched junction bases numbered 5, after V lost 0 bases and J lost 4 bases. Germline assignment: CDR1 SQVTM and CDR2 ANQGSEA. CDR3 DNA: TGCAGCGTTGAAGATATGCAGGGGGGCTATGGCTACACCTTC. This sequence encodes CSVEDMQGGYGYTF.

V usage is TRBV5-1 and J usage is TRBJ2-3; possible D gene TRBD2, 6 bases. Germline lookup yields CDR1 SGHRS and CDR2 YFSETQ. The V end was cut by 0 bases, the J end by 0 bases, with 14 bases between. The CDR3 length is 17 residues. CDR3: CASSLGVLAGSTDTQYF. In DNA form, the CDR3 reads TGCGCCAGCAGCTTGGGAGTCTTGGCGGGAAGCACAGATACGCAGTATTTT.

Turning to this clone: At one of its ends the junction is not consistent with the germline gene, which may arise from a read error. CDR3 residues: CASSRTSGAYNEQFF. CDR3 coding DNA: TGTGCTAGCAGCCGGACTAGCGGGGCCTACAATGAGCAGTTCTTC. J is TRBJ2-1 and V is TRBV7-7; 12 bases are a match to TRBD2. The CDR3 extends over 15 amino acids. CDR1 is SSHAT, CDR2 FNYEAQ, per germline (reference sequence).

The CDR3 coding sequence is TGTGCCAGCAGCTTAGTAGGGCGGGACACTGAAGCTTTCTTT. This codes for CASSLVGRDTEAFF. The rearrangement links TRBV7-2 to TRBJ1-1; D is undetermined. The ends were cut back, 1 base at V and 3 bases at J, with 9 bases in the middle. From germline, CDR1 is SGHTA and CDR2 FQGNSA. The CDR3 has 14 amino acids.